The 21 T cell receptor beta chains below were found in one sample sequenced in a study of beta chain features in type 1 diabetes. Expressed TCRB transcripts got sequenced, as all isolated RNA was reverse transcribed. Method: immunoSEQ multiplex PCR; TCRdb's copy keeps in-frame clones and lacks some. The repertoire holds around 320,000 clones, with 12% to 15% as singletons. Sequencing used central memory CD4+ T cells from blood. These receptors originate from a man aged 30 to 45 in good health.

This clone has only a few counts. The chain links TRBV9 to TRBJ1-1; D gene ambiguous. The CDR3 spans 13 residues. Germline CDR1 and CDR2: SGDLS and YYNGEE. The V gene lost 0 bases and the J gene lost 3 bases, with 6 bases spanning the gap. CDR3 amino acids: CASSVDGDTEAFF. CDR3 nucleotide sequence: TGTGCCAGCAGCGTAGATGGGGACACTGAAGCTTTCTTT. The entire variable domain, with the rest obtained from reference TRBV9 and TRBJ1-1, is as follows: DSGVTQTPKHLITATGQRVTLRCSPRSGDLSVYWYQQSLDQGLQFLIQYYNGEERAKGNILERFSAQQFPDLHSELNLSSLELGDSALYFCASSVDGDTEAFFGQGTRLTVV.

This clone has a handful of counts. The V gene is TRBV11-2, the J gene TRBJ2-3; 7 bases line up with TRBD1. The V and J ends lost 5 bases and 6 bases, in that order; junction bases with no gene match: 5. This CDR3 spans 13 amino acids. Germline V gene data show CDR1 as SGHAT and CDR2 as FQNNGV. The CDR3 coding sequence is TGTGCCAGCAGCCAAGGACAGGCGGATACGCAGTATTTT. Amino acids: CASSQGQADTQYF. The full variable domain, rest sourced from reference TRBV11-2 and TRBJ2-3, is EAGVAQSPRYKIIEKRQSVAFWCNPISGHATLYWYQQILGQGPKLLIQFQNNGVVDDSQLPKDRFSAERLKGVDSTLKIQPAKLEDSAVYLCASSQGQADTQYFGPGTRLTVL.

The rearrangement links TRBV5-6 to TRBJ2-7; 7 nucleotides align to TRBD2. The CDR3 runs to 15 residues. Germline trimming cut 0 bases from V and 6 bases from J; bases unmatched to any gene: 9. Germline CDR1 reads SGHDT; CDR2 reads YYEEEE. The CDR3 DNA reads TGTGCCAGCAGCTTGGCCGGGTGGTCGGGGGGCGAGCAGTACTTC. The encoded protein is CASSLAGWSGGEQYF.

The gene calls are TRBV18 and TRBJ2-3; D is undetermined. V shed 3 bases and J shed 5 bases, with 12 bases lying between them. The CDR3 totals 14 residues. Germline assignment: CDR1 KGHSH and CDR2 LQKENI. The CDR3, as DNA: TGTGCCAGCTCACCGAGCCGAGCCGGAGATACGCAGTATTTT. Protein sequence: CASSPSRAGDTQYF.

CDR3 amino acids: CASSLAAASTDTQYF. The DNA of the CDR3 is TGTGCCAGCAGCTTAGCGGCCGCTAGCACAGATACGCAGTATTTT. J is TRBJ2-3 and V is TRBV11-2; D is unresolved. V shed 1 base and J shed 0 bases, with 8 bases lying between them. The CDR3 is made up of 15 amino acids. Per the germline V gene, CDR1 is SGHAT and CDR2 is FQNNGV. Filled out from reference TRBV11-2 and TRBJ2-3, the complete variable domain reads EAGVAQSPRYKIIEKRQSVAFWCNPISGHATLYWYQQILGQGPKLLIQFQNNGVVDDSQLPKDRFSAERLKGVDSTLKIQPAKLEDSAVYLCASSLAAASTDTQYFGPGTRLTVL.

This clone was detected only a few times. This chain joins TRBV25-1 and TRBJ1-1; D is ambiguous. V was cut by 3 bases and J by 2 bases, with 10 bases left in between. This CDR3 has 14 residues. CDR1 MGHDK and CDR2 SYGVNS come from the germline V gene. The CDR3 bases are TGTGCCAGCAGTGAGTATGGCAGAAACACTGAAGCTTTCTTT. Translation: CASSEYGRNTEAFF. Full variable domain (rest looked up from reference TRBV25-1 and TRBJ1-1): EADIYQTPRYLVIGTGKKITLECSQTMGHDKMYWYQQDPGMELHLIHYSYGVNSTEKGDLSSESTVSRIRTEHFPLTLESARPSHTSQYLCASSEYGRNTEAFFGQGTRLTVV.

This clone was observed a few times. The V gene is TRBV9, the J gene TRBJ2-5; 7 nucleotides align to TRBD2. J lost 5 bases, V lost 5 bases, and 6 bases had no gene match. CDR1 is SGDLS, CDR2 YYNGEE, per germline. The CDR3 runs 13 residues. The CDR3 loop is CASSLAGVETQYF. In DNA form, the CDR3 reads TGTGCCAGCAGTTTGGCGGGAGTGGAGACCCAGTACTTC.

This chain joins TRBV10-3 and TRBJ2-3; 12 nucleotides line up with TRBD2. The V gene's germline CDR1 is ENHRY and CDR2 SYGVKD. The J segment lost 6 bases and the V segment lost 4 bases, leaving 5 bases of the junction unmatched. This CDR3 has 15 amino acids. CDR3 DNA sequence: TGTGCCATCAGTGGCCGACTAGCGGGAGCGGATACGCAGTATTTT. Protein sequence: CAISGRLAGADTQYF.

This clone has just a few counts. The chain uses TRBV6-6 and TRBJ2-7; maybe TRBD1 (5 bases). The CDR3 is made up of 15 amino acids. CDR1 and CDR2 from the germline V gene are MNHNY and SVGAGI (reference sequence). The V gene lost 5 bases and the J gene lost 3 bases, with 17 bases spanning the gap. DNA for the CDR3: TGTGCCAGCAGTCTTAGTCTCGACAGTCGCTACGAGCAGTACTTC. Its translation: CASSLSLDSRYEQYF.

This clone was detected ten times or more. V is TRBV14 and J is TRBJ2-1; no firm D call. This CDR3 is built from 15 residues. The V and J ends lost 0 bases and 7 bases respectively, with 13 bases between them. From germline, CDR1 is SGHDN and CDR2 FVKESK. The CDR3 protein is CASSQDQVRANEQFF. The CDR3 DNA follows: TGTGCCAGCAGCCAAGATCAGGTCCGGGCGAATGAGCAGTTCTTC.

Here the CDR3 DNA reads TGTGCCAGCAGCTCCCTCTGGGTGGAGACCCAGTACTTC. Translated, it gives CASSSLWVETQYF. The chain employs TRBV11-2 and TRBJ2-5; no definite D call. Germline loops: CDR1 SGHAT, CDR2 FQNNGV. The CDR3 has 13 amino acids. With 4 bases removed from V and 5 bases from J, the gap between germline ends came to 11 bases.

This clone has just a few counts. J is TRBJ2-5 and V is TRBV2; 7 nucleotides line up with TRBD2. The closer fit of TRBJ2-7 to the DNA end suggests the J call may be wrong. The CDR3 runs to 15 residues. Germline V lookup: CDR1 SNHLY, CDR2 FYNNEI. The CDR3 loop is CASSDIRGERNEQYF. Here the CDR3 DNA reads TGTGCCAGCAGTGACATACGGGGGGAACGTAACGAGCAGTACTTC.

The chain uses TRBV27 and TRBJ1-5; weak D call: TRBD1 (6 bases). The CDR3 loop spans 13 amino acids. CDR1 is MNHEY and CDR2 is SMNVEV in the germline V gene (reference sequence). Between the trimmed V and J ends, which lost 2 bases and 10 bases, there was a span of 12 bases. DNA of the CDR3: TGTGCCAGCAGTTTAGCAGGGGCTGGCCCCCAGCATTTT. The encoded protein is CASSLAGAGPQHF.

The chain couples TRBV27 to TRBJ1-6; D is possibly TRBD1 (6 bases). This CDR3 region has 16 residues. Germline assignment: CDR1 MNHEY and CDR2 SMNVEV (reference sequence). V was shortened by 5 bases and J by 6 bases, with 17 bases between the two germline ends. CDR3 protein: CASSPRGGLGNSPLHF. The DNA of the CDR3 is TGTGCCAGCAGTCCCAGGGGTGGCCTTGGTAATTCACCCCTCCACTTT.

This clone was recorded a few times. V gene TRBV29-1 combines with J gene TRBJ1-1; D is unclear. The ends were cut back, 4 bases at V and 3 bases at J, with 18 bases in the middle. Germline loops: CDR1 SQVTM, CDR2 ANQGSEA. The CDR3 is 15 residues long. For the CDR3, the DNA is TGCAGCGTTGCGGCGTCGGCGGGAGGAGACACTGAAGCTTTCTTT. Protein sequence: CSVAASAGGDTEAFF.

The rearrangement links TRBV6-5 to TRBJ2-3; TRBD2 aligns across 7 bases. The CDR3 extends over 14 amino acids. Trimming cost V 6 bases and J 2 bases; bases outside gene matches: 5. CDR1 MNHEY and CDR2 SVGAGI come from the germline V gene. DNA for the CDR3: TGTGCCAGCAGGGATAGCGGGTCCACAGATACGCAGTATTTT. This encodes CASRDSGSTDTQYF.

This chain joins TRBV1 and TRBJ2-1. TRBV1 is given as a pseudogene. This CDR3 has 14 residues. Written as DNA, the CDR3 is TGCACCAGCAGCCAAGACGAGCAGTTCAATGAGCAGTTCTTC. Its translation: CTSSQDEQFNEQFF.

The J gene is TRBJ2-2, the V gene TRBV5-1, with D hard to call. Germline values: CDR1 SGHRS, CDR2 YFSETQ. V shed 0 bases and J shed 2 bases, with 8 bases lying between them. This CDR3 has 15 residues. CDR3 amino acids: CASSLGSQNTGELFF. CDR3 nucleotides: TGCGCCAGCAGCTTGGGCTCTCAAAACACCGGGGAGCTGTTTTTT.

The chain combines TRBV7-9 with TRBJ1-2, with TRBD1 identical over 7 bases. V lost 5 bases and J lost 5; bases outside the gene matches: 2. Germline V lookup: CDR1 SEHNR, CDR2 FQNEAQ (reference sequence). The CDR3 runs 12 residues. CDR3 amino acids: CASSKTGYGYTF. Here the CDR3 DNA reads TGTGCCAGCAGCAAGACAGGGTATGGCTACACCTTC.

The chain couples TRBV19 to TRBJ2-3, with TRBD1 matching over 7 bases. J was trimmed by 1 base and V by 3 bases; bases with no gene match: 1. The CDR3 contains 14 residues. The germline CDR1 and CDR2 sequences are LNHDA and SQIVND (reference sequence). CDR3 DNA: TGTGCCAGTAGTATTGGACAGGGCACAGATACGCAGTATTTT. Residues: CASSIGQGTDTQYF.

A note on this clone: Other DNA sequences in the same sample also yield this CDR3. The chain combines TRBV11-3 with TRBJ2-7; D is uncertain. This CDR3 spans 14 amino acids. Trimming left V 1 base short and J 2 bases short, with 9 bases between. The germline V gene has CDR1 SGHNT and CDR2 YENEEA. CDR3 DNA: TGTGCCAGCAGCTTAGCACAAGGGCCCTACGAGCAGTACTTC. Amino acid sequence: CASSLAQGPYEQYF.